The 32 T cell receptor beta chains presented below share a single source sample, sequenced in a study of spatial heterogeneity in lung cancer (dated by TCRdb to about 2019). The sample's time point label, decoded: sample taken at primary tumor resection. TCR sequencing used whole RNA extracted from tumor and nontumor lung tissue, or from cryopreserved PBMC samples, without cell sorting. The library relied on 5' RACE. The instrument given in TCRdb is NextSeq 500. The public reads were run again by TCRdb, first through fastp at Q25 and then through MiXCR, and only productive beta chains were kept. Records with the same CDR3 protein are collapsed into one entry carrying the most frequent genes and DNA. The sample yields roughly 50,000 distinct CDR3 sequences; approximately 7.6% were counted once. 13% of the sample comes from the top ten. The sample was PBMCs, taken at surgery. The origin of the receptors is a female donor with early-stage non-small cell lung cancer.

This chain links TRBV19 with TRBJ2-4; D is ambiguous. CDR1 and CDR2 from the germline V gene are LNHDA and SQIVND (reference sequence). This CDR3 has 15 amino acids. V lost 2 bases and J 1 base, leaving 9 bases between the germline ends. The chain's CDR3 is CASSIKVVAKNIQYF. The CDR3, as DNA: TGTGCCAGTAGTATAAAAGTGGTTGCCAAAAACATTCAGTACTTC.

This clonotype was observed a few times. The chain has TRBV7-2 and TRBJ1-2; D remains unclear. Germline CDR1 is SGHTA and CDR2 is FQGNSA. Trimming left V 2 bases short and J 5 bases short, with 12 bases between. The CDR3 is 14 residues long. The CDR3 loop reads CASSLSTEVYGYTF. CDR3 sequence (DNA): TGTGCCAGCAGCTTAAGCACGGAGGTTTATGGCTACACCTTC.

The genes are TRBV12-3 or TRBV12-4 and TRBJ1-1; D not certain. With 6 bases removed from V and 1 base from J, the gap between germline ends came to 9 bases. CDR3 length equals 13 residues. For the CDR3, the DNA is TGTGCCAGCAGCTCATACAGGAACACTGAAGCTTTCTTT. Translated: CASSSYRNTEAFF.

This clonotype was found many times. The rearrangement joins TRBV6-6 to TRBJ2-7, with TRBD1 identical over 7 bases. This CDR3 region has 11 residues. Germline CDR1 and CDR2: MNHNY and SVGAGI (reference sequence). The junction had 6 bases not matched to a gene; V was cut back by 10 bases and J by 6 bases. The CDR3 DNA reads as TGTGCCACCAACAGGGGTGGCGAGCAGTACTTC. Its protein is CATNRGGEQYF.

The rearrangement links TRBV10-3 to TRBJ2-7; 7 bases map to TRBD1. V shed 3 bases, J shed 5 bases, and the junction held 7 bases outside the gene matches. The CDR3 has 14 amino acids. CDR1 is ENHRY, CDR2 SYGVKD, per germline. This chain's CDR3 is CAISDGQESHEQYF. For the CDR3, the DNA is TGTGCCATCAGTGATGGACAGGAAAGCCACGAGCAGTACTTC.

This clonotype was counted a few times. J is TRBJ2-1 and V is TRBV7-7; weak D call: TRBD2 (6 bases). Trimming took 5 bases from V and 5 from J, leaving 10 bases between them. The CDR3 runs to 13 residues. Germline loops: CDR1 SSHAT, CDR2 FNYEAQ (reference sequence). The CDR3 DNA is TGTGCCAGCAGCCCTAGCGTGAACAATGAGCAGTTCTTC. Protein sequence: CASSPSVNNEQFF.

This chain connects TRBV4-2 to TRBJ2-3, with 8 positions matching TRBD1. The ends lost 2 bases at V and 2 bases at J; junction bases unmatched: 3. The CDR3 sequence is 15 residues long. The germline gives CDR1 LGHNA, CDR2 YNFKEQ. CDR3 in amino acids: CASSQRGQVTDTQYF. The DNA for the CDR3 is TGTGCCAGCAGCCAAAGGGGACAGGTCACAGATACGCAGTATTTT.

The CDR3 sequence: CASSPLAGRNQPQHF. The CDR3 region has the DNA TGTGCCAGTAGTCCTCTAGCAGGGCGGAATCAGCCCCAGCATTTT. The J gene is TRBJ1-5, the V gene TRBV19; possible D gene TRBD1, 5 bases. V dropped 5 bases and J dropped 4 bases, with 15 bases sitting between them. Germline-derived CDR1 and CDR2 are LNHDA and SQIVND (reference sequence). The CDR3 extends over 15 amino acids.

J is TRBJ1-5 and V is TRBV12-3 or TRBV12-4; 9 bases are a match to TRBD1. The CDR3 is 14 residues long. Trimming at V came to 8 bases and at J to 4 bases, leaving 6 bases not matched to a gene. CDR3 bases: TGTGCCAGCCGGACAGGGGTCGGGAATCAGCCCCAGCATTTT. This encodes CASRTGVGNQPQHF.

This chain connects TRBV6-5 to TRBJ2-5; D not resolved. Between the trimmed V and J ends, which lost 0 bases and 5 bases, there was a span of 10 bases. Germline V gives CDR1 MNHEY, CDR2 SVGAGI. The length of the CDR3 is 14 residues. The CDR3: CASSYSRVVETQYF. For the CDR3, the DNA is TGTGCCAGCAGTTACTCGAGAGTCGTGGAGACCCAGTACTTC.

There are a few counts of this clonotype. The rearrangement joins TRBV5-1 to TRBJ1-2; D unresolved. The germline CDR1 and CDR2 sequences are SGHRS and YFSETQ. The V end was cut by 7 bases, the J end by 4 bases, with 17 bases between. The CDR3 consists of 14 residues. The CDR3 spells CASSIGGSLYGYTF. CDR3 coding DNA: TGCGCCAGCTCTATTGGAGGTTCCCTCTATGGCTACACCTTC.

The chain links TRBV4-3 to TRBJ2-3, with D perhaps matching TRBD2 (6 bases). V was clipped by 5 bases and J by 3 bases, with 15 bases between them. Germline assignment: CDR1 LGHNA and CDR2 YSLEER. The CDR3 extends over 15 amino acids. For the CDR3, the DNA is TGCGCCAGCAGCTTTGCGGGTGGGGGGACAGATACGCAGTATTTT. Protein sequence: CASSFAGGGTDTQYF.

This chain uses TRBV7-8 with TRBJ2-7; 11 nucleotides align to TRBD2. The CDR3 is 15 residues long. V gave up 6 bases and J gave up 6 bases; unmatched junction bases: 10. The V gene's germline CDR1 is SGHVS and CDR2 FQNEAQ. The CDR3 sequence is CASSSSGGRRGEQYF. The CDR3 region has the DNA TGTGCCAGCAGTTCTAGCGGGGGGCGGAGGGGCGAGCAGTACTTC.

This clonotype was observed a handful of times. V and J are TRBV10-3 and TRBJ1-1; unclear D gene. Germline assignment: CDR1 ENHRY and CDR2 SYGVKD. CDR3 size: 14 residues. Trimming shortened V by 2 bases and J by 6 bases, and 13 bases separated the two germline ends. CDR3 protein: CAISEVVGSAEAFF. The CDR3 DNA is TGTGCCATCAGTGAGGTCGTAGGGTCTGCTGAAGCTTTCTTT.

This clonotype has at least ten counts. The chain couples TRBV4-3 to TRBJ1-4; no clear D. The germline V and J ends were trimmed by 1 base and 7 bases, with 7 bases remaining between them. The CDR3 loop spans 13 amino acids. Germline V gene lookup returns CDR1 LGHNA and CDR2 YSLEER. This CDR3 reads CASSQGGSEKLFF. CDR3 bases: TGCGCCAGCAGCCAAGGAGGGAGTGAAAAACTGTTTTTT.

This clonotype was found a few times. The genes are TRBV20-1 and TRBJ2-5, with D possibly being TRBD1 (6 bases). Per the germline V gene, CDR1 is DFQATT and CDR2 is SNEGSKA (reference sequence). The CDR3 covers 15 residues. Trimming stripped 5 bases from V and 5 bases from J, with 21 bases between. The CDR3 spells CSAEQFWGRDETQYF. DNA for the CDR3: TGCAGTGCTGAACAGTTTTGGGGGCGCGATGAGACCCAGTACTTC.

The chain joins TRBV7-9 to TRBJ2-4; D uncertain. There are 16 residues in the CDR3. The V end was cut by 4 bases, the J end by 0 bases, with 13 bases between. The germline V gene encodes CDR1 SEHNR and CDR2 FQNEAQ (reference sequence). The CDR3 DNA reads TGTGCCAGCAGCTCCTCTGGACCCTTAGCCAAAAACATTCAGTACTTC. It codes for CASSSSGPLAKNIQYF.

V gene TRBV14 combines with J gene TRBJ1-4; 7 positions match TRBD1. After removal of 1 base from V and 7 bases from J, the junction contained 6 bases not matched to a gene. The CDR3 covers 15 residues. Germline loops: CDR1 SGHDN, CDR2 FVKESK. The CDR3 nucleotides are TGTGCCAGCAGCCAAGTGCTAGGGGGCGGTGAAAAACTGTTTTTT. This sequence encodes CASSQVLGGGEKLFF.

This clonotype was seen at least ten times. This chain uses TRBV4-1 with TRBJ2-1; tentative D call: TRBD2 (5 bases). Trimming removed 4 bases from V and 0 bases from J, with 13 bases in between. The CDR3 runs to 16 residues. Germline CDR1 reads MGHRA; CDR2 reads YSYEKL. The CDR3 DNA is TGCGCCAGCAGCCTTCTACCGGGGAGCTCCTACAATGAGCAGTTCTTC. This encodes CASSLLPGSSYNEQFF.

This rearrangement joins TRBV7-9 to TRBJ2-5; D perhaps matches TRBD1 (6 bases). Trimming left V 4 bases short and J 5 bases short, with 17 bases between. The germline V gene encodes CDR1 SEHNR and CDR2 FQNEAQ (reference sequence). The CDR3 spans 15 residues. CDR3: CASSYRAGVLETQYF. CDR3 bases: TGTGCCAGCAGCTACCGCGCAGGGGTGTTGGAGACCCAGTACTTC.

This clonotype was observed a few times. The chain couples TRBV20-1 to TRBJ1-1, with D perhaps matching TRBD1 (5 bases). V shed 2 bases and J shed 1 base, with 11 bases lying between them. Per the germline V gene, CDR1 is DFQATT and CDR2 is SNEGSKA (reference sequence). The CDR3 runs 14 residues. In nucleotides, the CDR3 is TGCAGTGCTAGATTCACAGGACGGAACACTGAAGCTTTCTTT. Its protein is CSARFTGRNTEAFF.

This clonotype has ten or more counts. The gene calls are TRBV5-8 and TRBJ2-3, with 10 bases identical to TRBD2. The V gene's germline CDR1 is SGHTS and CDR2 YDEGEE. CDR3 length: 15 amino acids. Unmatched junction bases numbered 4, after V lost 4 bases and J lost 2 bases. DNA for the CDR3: TGTGCCAGCAGCCCGCTAGCGGGGGACACAGATACGCAGTATTTT. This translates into CASSPLAGDTDTQYF.

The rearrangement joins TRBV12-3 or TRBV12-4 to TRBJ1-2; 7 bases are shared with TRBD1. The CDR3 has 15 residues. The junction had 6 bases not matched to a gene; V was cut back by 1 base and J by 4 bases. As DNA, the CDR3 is TGTGCCAGCAGTTTAGGACAGGGACTTTCCTATGGCTACACCTTC. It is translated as CASSLGQGLSYGYTF.

The CDR3 sequence: CAWSEIRPTNEKLFF. DNA for the CDR3: TGTGCCTGGAGTGAGATCAGGCCGACTAATGAAAAACTGTTTTTT. The J gene is TRBJ1-4, the V gene TRBV30; D call uncertain. Germline V gives CDR1 GTSNPN, CDR2 SVGIG (reference sequence). Trimming shortened V by 1 base and J by 2 bases, and 11 bases separated the two germline ends. CDR3 length: 15 residues.

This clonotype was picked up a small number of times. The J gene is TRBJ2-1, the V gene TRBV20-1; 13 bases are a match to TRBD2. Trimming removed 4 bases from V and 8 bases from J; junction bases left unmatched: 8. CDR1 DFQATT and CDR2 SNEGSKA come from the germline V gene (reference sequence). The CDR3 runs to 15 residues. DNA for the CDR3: TGCAGTGCTACCCTACTAGCGGGGGGGCGGGATGAGCAGTTCTTC. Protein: CSATLLAGGRDEQFF.

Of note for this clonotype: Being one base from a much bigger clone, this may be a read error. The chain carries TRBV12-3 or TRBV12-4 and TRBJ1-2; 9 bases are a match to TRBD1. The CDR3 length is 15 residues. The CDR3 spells CASSPPGQGNYGDTF. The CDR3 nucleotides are TGTGCCAGCAGCCCCCCGGGACAGGGAAACTATGGCGACACCTTC.

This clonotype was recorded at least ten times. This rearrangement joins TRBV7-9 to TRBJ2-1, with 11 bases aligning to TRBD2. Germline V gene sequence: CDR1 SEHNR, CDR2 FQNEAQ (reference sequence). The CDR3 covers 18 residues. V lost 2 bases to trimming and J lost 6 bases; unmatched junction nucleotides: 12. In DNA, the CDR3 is TGTGCCAGCAGCTTACCTCCCCGACTAGCGGGGATCTCCAATGAGCAGTTCTTC. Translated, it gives CASSLPPRLAGISNEQFF.

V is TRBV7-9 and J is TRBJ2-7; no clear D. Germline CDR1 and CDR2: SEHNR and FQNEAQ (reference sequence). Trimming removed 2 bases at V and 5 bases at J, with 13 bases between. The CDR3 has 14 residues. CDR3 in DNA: TGTGCCAGCAGCTTATCAGCGATTTCGGACGAGCAGTACTTC. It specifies CASSLSAISDEQYF.

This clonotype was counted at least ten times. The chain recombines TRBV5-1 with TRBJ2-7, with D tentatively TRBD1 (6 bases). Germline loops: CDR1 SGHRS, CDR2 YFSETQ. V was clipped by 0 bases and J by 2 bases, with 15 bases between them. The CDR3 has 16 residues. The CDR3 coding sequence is TGCGCCAGCAGCTTGGCCGAAGTAGGGGGAGCCTACGAGCAGTACTTC. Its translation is CASSLAEVGGAYEQYF.

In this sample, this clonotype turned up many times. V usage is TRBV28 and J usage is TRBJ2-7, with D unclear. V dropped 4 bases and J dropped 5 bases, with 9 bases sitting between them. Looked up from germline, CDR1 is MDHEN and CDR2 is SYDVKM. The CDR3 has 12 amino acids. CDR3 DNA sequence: TGTGCCAGCAGTTCCCGGAGTGACGAGCAGTACTTC. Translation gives CASSSRSDEQYF. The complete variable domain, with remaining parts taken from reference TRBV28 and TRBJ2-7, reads DVKVTQSSRYLVKRTGEKVFLECVQDMDHENMFWYRQDPGLGLRLIYFSYDVKMKEKGDIPEGYSVSREKKERFSLILESASTNQTSMYLCASSSRSDEQYFGPGTRLTVT.

The chain's CDR3 is CSAPRTSEVETQYF. For the CDR3, the DNA is TGCAGTGCTCCACGGACTAGCGAGGTTGAGACCCAGTACTTC. The genes are TRBV20-1 and TRBJ2-5; 9 positions match TRBD2. From germline, CDR1 is DFQATT and CDR2 SNEGSKA (reference sequence). This CDR3 has 14 amino acids. J gave up 5 bases and V 5 bases, and 9 bases lay outside the gene matches.

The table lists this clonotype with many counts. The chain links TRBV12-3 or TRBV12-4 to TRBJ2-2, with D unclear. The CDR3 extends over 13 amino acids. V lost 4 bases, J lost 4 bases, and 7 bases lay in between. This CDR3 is CASSSISTGELFF. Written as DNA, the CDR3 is TGTGCCAGCAGTTCAATTTCCACCGGGGAGCTGTTTTTT.